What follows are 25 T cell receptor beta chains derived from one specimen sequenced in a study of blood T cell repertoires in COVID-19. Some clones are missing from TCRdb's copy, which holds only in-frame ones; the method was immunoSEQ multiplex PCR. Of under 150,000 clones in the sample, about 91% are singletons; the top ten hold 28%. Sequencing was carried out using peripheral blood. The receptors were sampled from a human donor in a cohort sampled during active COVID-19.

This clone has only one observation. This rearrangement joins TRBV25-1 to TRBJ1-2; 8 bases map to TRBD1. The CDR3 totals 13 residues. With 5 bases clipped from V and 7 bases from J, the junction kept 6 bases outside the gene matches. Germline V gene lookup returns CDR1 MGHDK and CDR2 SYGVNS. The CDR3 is CASSIGQGGGYTF. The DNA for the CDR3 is TGTGCCAGCAGTATTGGACAGGGAGGTGGCTACACCTTC.

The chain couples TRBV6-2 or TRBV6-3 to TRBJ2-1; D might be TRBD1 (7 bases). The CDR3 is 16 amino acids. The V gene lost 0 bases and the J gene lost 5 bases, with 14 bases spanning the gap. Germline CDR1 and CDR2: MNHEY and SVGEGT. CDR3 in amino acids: CASSYSRGEMDNEQFF. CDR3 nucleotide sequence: TGTGCCAGCAGTTACTCCAGGGGGGAGATGGACAATGAGCAGTTCTTC.

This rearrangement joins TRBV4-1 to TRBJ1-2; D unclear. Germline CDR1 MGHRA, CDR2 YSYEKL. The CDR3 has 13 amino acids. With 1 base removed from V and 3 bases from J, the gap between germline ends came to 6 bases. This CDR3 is CASSQVEDYGYTF. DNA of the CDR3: TGCGCCAGCAGCCAAGTAGAGGACTATGGCTACACCTTC.

CDR3 nucleotides: TGTGCCAGCAGTTCAGGGGCGACTAATGAAAAACTGTTTTTT. Protein: CASSSGATNEKLFF. V and J are TRBV27 and TRBJ1-4, with D perhaps TRBD1 (6 bases). This CDR3 contains 14 residues. V was trimmed by 4 bases and J by 2 bases, leaving 8 bases between them. Germline-derived CDR1 and CDR2 are MNHEY and SMNVEV (reference sequence).

CDR3 region: CASSATYEQYF. Here the CDR3 DNA reads TGTGCCAGCAGCGCTACCTACGAGCAGTACTTC. This chain connects TRBV12-3 or TRBV12-4 to TRBJ2-7, with D unclear. The CDR3 spans 11 residues. Between the trimmed V and J ends, which lost 6 bases and 2 bases, there was a span of 5 bases.

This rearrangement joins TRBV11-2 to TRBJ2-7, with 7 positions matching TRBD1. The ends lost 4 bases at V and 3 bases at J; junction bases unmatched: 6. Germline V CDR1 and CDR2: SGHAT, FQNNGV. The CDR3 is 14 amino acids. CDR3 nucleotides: TGTGCCAGCAGCTCCCGACAGGGTATCTACGAGCAGTACTTC. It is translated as CASSSRQGIYEQYF.

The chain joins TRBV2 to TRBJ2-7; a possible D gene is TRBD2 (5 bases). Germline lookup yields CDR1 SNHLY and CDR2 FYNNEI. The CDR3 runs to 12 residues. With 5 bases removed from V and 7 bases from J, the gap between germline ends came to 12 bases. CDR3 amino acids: CASSRDWDEQYF. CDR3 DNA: TGTGCCAGCAGTCGGGATTGGGATGAGCAGTACTTC.

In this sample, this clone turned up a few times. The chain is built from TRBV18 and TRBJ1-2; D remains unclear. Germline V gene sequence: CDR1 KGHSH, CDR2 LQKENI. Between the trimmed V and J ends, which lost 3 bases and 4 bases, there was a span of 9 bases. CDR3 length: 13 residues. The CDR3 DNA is TGTGCCAGCTCACCCAGGATGGGCTATGGCTACACCTTC. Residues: CASSPRMGYGYTF.

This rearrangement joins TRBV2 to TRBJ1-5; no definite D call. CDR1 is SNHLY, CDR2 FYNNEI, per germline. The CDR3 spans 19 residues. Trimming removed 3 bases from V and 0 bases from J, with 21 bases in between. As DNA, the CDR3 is TGTGCCAGCAGTGAGAGAGGGCCCGGGTGGCAATATAGCAATCAGCCCCAGCATTTT. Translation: CASSERGPGWQYSNQPQHF.

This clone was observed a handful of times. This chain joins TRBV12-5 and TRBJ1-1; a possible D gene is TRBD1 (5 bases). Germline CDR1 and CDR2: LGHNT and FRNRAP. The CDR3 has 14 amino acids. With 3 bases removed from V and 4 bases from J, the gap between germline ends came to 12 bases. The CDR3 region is CASGFGGRSTEAFF. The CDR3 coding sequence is TGTGCTAGTGGTTTCGGGGGTCGGAGCACTGAAGCTTTCTTT. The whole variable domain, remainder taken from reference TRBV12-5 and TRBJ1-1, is DARVTQTPRHKVTEMGQEVTMRCQPILGHNTVFWYRQTMMQGLELLAYFRNRAPLDDSGMPKDRFSAEMPDATLATLKIQPSEPRDSAVYFCASGFGGRSTEAFFGQGTRLTVV.

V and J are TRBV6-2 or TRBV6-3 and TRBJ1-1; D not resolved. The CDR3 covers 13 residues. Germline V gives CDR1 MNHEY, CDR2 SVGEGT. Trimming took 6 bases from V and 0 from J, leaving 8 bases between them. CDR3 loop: CASSLVMNTEAFF. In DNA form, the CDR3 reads TGTGCCAGCAGCCTAGTCATGAACACTGAAGCTTTCTTT.

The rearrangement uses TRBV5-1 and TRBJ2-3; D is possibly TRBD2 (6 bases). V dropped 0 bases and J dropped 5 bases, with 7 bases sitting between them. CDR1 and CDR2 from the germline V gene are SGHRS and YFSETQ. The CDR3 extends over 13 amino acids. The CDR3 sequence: CASSLAGGDTQYF. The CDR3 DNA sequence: TGCGCCAGCAGCTTGGCCGGGGGAGATACGCAGTATTTT.

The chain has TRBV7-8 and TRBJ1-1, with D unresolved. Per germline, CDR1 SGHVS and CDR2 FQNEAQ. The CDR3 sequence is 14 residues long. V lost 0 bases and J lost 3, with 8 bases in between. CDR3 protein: CASSLAQSHTEAFF. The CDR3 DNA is TGTGCCAGCAGCTTAGCACAGTCTCACACTGAAGCTTTCTTT.

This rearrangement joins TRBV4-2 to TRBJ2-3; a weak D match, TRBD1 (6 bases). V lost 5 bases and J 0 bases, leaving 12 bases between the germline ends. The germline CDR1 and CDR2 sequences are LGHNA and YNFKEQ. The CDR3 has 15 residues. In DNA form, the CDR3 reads TGTGCCAGCAGCGATCCAGGGACAAGCACAGATACGCAGTATTTT. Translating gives CASSDPGTSTDTQYF.

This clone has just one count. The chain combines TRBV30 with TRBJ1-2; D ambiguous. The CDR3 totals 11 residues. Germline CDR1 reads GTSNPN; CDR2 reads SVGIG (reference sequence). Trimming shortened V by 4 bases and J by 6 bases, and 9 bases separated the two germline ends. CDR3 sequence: CAWMGPHGYTF. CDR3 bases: TGTGCCTGGATGGGCCCGCATGGCTACACCTTC.

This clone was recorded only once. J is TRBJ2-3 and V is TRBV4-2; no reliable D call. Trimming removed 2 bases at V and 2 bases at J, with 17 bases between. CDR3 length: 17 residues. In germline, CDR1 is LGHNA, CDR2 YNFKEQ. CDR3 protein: CASSQKSEATPTDTQYF. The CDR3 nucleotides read TGTGCCAGCAGCCAAAAGAGTGAGGCTACCCCCACAGATACGCAGTATTTT.

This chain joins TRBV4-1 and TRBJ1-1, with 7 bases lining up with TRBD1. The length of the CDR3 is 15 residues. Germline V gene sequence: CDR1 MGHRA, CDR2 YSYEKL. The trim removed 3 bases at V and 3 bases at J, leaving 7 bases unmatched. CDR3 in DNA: TGCGCCAGCAGCCACCCAGCGACAGGGCACACTGAAGCTTTCTTT. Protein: CASSHPATGHTEAFF.

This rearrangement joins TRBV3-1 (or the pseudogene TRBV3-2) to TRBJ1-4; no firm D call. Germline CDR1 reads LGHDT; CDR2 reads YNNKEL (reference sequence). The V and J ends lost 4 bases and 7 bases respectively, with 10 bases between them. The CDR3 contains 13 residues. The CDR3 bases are TGTGCCAGCAGCCCACTCCGGGGTGAAAAACTGTTTTTT. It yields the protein CASSPLRGEKLFF.

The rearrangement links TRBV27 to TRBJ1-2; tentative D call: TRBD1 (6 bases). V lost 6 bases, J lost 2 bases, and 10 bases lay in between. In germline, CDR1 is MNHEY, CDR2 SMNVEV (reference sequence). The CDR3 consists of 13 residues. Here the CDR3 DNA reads TGTGCCAGCAGGACAGGTTCAAACTATGGCTACACCTTC. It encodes CASRTGSNYGYTF.

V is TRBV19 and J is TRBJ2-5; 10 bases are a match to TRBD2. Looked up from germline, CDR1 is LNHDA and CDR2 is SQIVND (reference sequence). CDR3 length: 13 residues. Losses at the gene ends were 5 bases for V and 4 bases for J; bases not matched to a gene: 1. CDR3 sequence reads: CASSERGGETQYF. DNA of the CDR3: TGTGCCAGTAGTGAGCGGGGGGGAGAGACCCAGTACTTC.

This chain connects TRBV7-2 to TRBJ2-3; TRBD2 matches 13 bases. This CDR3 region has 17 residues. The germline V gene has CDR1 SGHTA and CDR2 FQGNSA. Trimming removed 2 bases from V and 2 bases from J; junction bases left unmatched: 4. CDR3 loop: CASSLRTSGGPTDTQYF. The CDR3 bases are TGTGCCAGCAGCTTAAGGACTAGCGGGGGCCCCACAGATACGCAGTATTTT.

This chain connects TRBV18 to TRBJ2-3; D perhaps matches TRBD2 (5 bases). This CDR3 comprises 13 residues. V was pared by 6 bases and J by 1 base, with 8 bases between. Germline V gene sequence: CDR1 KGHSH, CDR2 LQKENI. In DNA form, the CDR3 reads TGTGCCAGCTCCGCGGGTGGCACAGATACGCAGTATTTT. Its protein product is CASSAGGTDTQYF. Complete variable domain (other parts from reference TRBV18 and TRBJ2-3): NAGVMQNPRHLVRRRGQEARLRCSPMKGHSHVYWYRQLPEEGLKFMVYLQKENIIDESGMPKERFSAEFPKEGPSILRIQQVVRGDSAAYFCASSAGGTDTQYFGPGTRLTVL.

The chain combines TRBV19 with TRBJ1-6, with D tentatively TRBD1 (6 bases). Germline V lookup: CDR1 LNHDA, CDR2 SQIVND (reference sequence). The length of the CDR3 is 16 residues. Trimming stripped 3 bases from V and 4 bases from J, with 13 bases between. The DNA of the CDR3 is TGTGCCAGTAGTATGACAGGAATTACTTATAATTCACCCCTCCACTTT. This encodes CASSMTGITYNSPLHF.

In nucleotides, the CDR3 is TGTGCAAGTCGCCCCATTACAGGCGAATTTAATGAAAAACTGTTTTTT. This encodes CASRPITGEFNEKLFF. V is TRBV12-2 and J is TRBJ1-4; the tabulated D call, TRBD1, remains unverified against the DNA. TRBV12-2 represents a pseudogene. CDR3 length equals 16 residues.

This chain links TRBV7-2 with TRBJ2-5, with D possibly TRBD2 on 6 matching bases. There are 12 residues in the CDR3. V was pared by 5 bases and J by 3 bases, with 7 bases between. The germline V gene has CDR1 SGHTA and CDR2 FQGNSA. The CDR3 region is CASSRREETQYF. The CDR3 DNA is TGTGCCAGCAGCCGGAGGGAAGAGACCCAGTACTTC.